These 13 T cell receptor beta chains share one sample of origin, sequenced in a study of blood T cell repertoires in COVID-19. Using immunoSEQ multiplex PCR, the repertoire was profiled, and TCRdb retains in-frame clones only, with some absent. This table has over 200,000 clones, 88% appearing once. Material: PBMCs or T cells enriched from blood (not recorded which). The source is a woman under 40 who had been exposed to COVID-19.

The CDR3 sequence: CALTGTGGAAEAFF. In DNA form, the CDR3 reads TGTGCCCTAACCGGGACAGGGGGCGCGGCTGAAGCTTTCTTT. The chain combines TRBV30 with TRBJ1-1, with 12 bases aligning to TRBD1. Germline V gene lookup returns CDR1 GTSNPN and CDR2 SVGIG (reference sequence). This CDR3 spans 14 amino acids. V lost 8 bases, J lost 6 bases, and 10 bases stayed unmatched.

V is TRBV2 and J is TRBJ2-7; TRBD1 matches 7 bases. After removal of 6 bases from V and 6 bases from J, the junction contained 5 bases not matched to a gene. Per germline, CDR1 SNHLY and CDR2 FYNNEI. The CDR3 runs 12 residues. The CDR3 nucleotides are TGTGCCAGCAGATTACAGGGGTTCGAGCAGTACTTC. It specifies CASRLQGFEQYF.

This chain connects TRBV19 to TRBJ2-1; no clear D gene. V was shortened by 5 bases and J by 7 bases, with 18 bases between the two germline ends. Germline CDR1 and CDR2: LNHDA and SQIVND (reference sequence). The CDR3 runs 15 residues. The CDR3: CASSHTPMAVNEQFF. In nucleotides, the CDR3 is TGTGCCAGTAGTCATACCCCCATGGCCGTAAATGAGCAGTTCTTC.

This clone was seen once. The chain employs TRBV5-1 and TRBJ2-1; 8 bases are shared with TRBD2. The CDR3 length is 16 residues. After removal of 0 bases from V and 4 bases from J, the junction contained 6 bases not matched to a gene. The germline gives CDR1 SGHRS, CDR2 YFSETQ. CDR3 sequence (DNA): TGCGCCAGCAGCTTGGTAGCGGGAATGGGATACAATGAGCAGTTCTTC. This translates into CASSLVAGMGYNEQFF.

This clone was recorded a few times. The chain recombines TRBV3-1 (or the pseudogene TRBV3-2) with TRBJ2-7; 11 nucleotides agree with TRBD2. CDR3 length: 14 residues. Germline trimming cut 1 base from V and 10 bases from J; bases unmatched to any gene: 6. Looked up from germline, CDR1 is LGHDT and CDR2 is YNNKEL (reference sequence). The CDR3 DNA reads TGTGCCAGCAGCCAAGTCGCTAGCGGGAGGCATCAGTACTTC. It translates to CASSQVASGRHQYF.

The rearrangement links TRBV19 to TRBJ2-1, with TRBD2 as a possible D gene (5 bases). The germline V gene encodes CDR1 LNHDA and CDR2 SQIVND (reference sequence). V lost 0 bases to trimming and J lost 8 bases, with 20 bases between them. This CDR3 is 17 amino acids long. The chain's CDR3 is CASSIDPSFGLEDEQFF. The CDR3 DNA reads TGTGCCAGTAGTATAGACCCCTCATTTGGGTTGGAGGATGAGCAGTTCTTC.

This chain uses TRBV6-4 with TRBJ1-1; D unresolved. Germline V CDR1 and CDR2: MRHNA, SNTAGT. The V and J ends lost 6 bases and 4 bases respectively, with 15 bases between them. The CDR3 extends over 14 amino acids. The CDR3 here is CASREEDPPTEAFF. CDR3 nucleotide sequence: TGTGCCAGCAGGGAGGAGGACCCACCCACTGAAGCTTTCTTT.

This clone was detected only once. J is TRBJ2-1 and V is TRBV6-5; TRBD2 might be the D (6 bases). Germline V CDR1 and CDR2: MNHEY, SVGAGI. CDR3 length: 10 amino acids. V lost 6 bases and J 9 bases, leaving 6 bases between the germline ends. The CDR3 DNA follows: TGTGCCAGCAGGGGGGGTGAGCAGTTCTTC. Protein: CASRGGEQFF.

V gene TRBV19 combines with J gene TRBJ1-2; D is undetermined. Germline lookup yields CDR1 LNHDA and CDR2 SQIVND (reference sequence). Trimming removed 5 bases at V and 2 bases at J, with 9 bases between. The CDR3 spans 13 residues. The CDR3 protein is CASSRVGNYGYTF. CDR3 bases: TGTGCCAGTAGTCGGGTCGGAAACTATGGCTACACCTTC. The whole variable domain, remainder taken from reference TRBV19 and TRBJ1-2, is DGGITQSPKYLFRKEGQNVTLSCEQNLNHDAMYWYRQDPGQGLRLIYYSQIVNDFQKGDIAEGYSVSREKKESFPLTVTSAQKNPTAFYLCASSRVGNYGYTFGSGTRLTVV.

The CDR3 loop reads CAWSVNRGTGELFF. The DNA for the CDR3 is TGTGCCTGGAGTGTAAACAGGGGCACCGGGGAGCTGTTTTTT. The chain uses TRBV30 and TRBJ2-2, with 7 bases identical to TRBD1. The CDR3 totals 14 residues. Trimming removed 0 bases from V and 4 bases from J; junction bases left unmatched: 2. Germline values: CDR1 GTSNPN, CDR2 SVGIG (reference sequence).

The chain couples TRBV4-1 to TRBJ1-1; D might be TRBD1 (6 bases). The CDR3 runs 16 residues. V lost 0 bases to trimming and J lost 4 bases, with 15 bases between them. Germline V gene data show CDR1 as MGHRA and CDR2 as YSYEKL. CDR3 DNA sequence: TGCGCCAGCAGCCAAGATAGGGGGGGTTGGGTCACTGAAGCTTTCTTT. The encoded protein is CASSQDRGGWVTEAFF.

The chain links TRBV19 to TRBJ1-5; no clear D. The CDR3 spans 15 residues. Germline V CDR1 and CDR2: LNHDA, SQIVND (reference sequence). Trimming shortened V by 3 bases and J by 2 bases, and 11 bases separated the two germline ends. The CDR3 reads CASSILGRGNQPQHF. CDR3 bases: TGTGCCAGTAGTATTCTAGGCCGAGGCAATCAGCCCCAGCATTTT.

This clone appeared many times. The CDR3 sequence: CASAHLAGEETQYF. The CDR3, as DNA: TGTGCTAGTGCCCACCTAGCGGGGGAAGAGACCCAGTACTTC. The V gene is TRBV12-5, the J gene TRBJ2-5, with 10 bases lining up with TRBD2. This CDR3 is built from 14 residues. The ends lost 7 bases at V and 3 bases at J; junction bases unmatched: 5. Germline CDR1 and CDR2: LGHNT and FRNRAP.